The 9 T cell receptor beta chains listed next were all sequenced from one sample in a study of CD8 T cells in ankylosing spondylitis. TCRdb passed the 5' RACE reads through MiXCR, listing each CDR3 protein once. The data contain 250,000 or so distinct CDR3 sequences, roughly a quarter of them singletons. Material for sequencing was blood, either unsorted or a sorted T cell fraction (not recorded which). All receptors come from a male donor with ankylosing spondylitis or in good health (not recorded which).

This clonotype has just one count. This sequence joins TRBV5-6 and TRBJ2-5; maybe TRBD2 (6 bases). The CDR3 has 14 amino acids. Germline V lookup: CDR1 SGHDT, CDR2 YYEEEE. V was clipped by 3 bases and J by 2 bases, with 11 bases between them. In DNA form, the CDR3 reads TGTGCCAGCAGCTCTTTGGACTATCAAGAGACCCAGTACTTC. Its translation: CASSSLDYQETQYF. Full variable domain (missing parts from reference TRBV5-6 and TRBJ2-5): DAGVTQSPTHLIKTRGQQVTLRCSPKSGHDTVSWYQQALGQGPQFIFQYYEEEERQRGNFPDRFSGHQFPNYSSELNVNALLLGDSALYLCASSSLDYQETQYFGPGTRLLVL.

This rearrangement joins TRBV15 to TRBJ2-3; D is ambiguous. V was cut by 5 bases and J by 2 bases, with 11 bases left in between. CDR1 and CDR2 (germline): LNHNV, YYDKDF (reference sequence). This CDR3 contains 14 residues. The CDR3 protein is CATSGEGPTDTQYF. The DNA of the CDR3 is TGTGCCACCAGCGGTGAAGGCCCCACAGATACGCAGTATTTT. Full variable domain (outside the CDR3, taken from reference TRBV15 and TRBJ2-3): DAMVIQNPRYQVTQFGKPVTLSCSQTLNHNVMYWYQQKSSQAPKLLFHYYDKDFNNEADTPDNFQSRRPNTSFCFLDIRSPGLGDTAMYLCATSGEGPTDTQYFGPGTRLTVL.

In its sample, this clonotype was seen once. This chain joins TRBV5-6 and TRBJ2-7, with D perhaps TRBD1 (6 bases). The V end was cut by 3 bases, the J end by 4 bases, with 17 bases between. The CDR3 sequence is 15 residues long. Per germline, CDR1 SGHDT and CDR2 YYEEEE. In DNA, the CDR3 is TGTGCCAGCAGCTCTCGGACAGACGGTGGGTACGAGCAGTACTTC. Its protein is CASSSRTDGGYEQYF. The variable domain in full, completed from reference TRBV5-6 and TRBJ2-7, reads DAGVTQSPTHLIKTRGQQVTLRCSPKSGHDTVSWYQQALGQGPQFIFQYYEEEERQRGNFPDRFSGHQFPNYSSELNVNALLLGDSALYLCASSSRTDGGYEQYFGPGTRLTVT.

This clonotype was picked up many times. V gene TRBV27 combines with J gene TRBJ1-6, with TRBD1 identical over 7 bases. The CDR3 consists of 15 residues. CDR1 and CDR2 (germline): MNHEY, SMNVEV (reference sequence). V was clipped by 3 bases and J by 8 bases; unmatched bases: 7. CDR3 loop: CASSLKGQGDSPLHF. CDR3 bases: TGTGCCAGCAGTTTGAAGGGGCAGGGGGATTCACCCCTCCACTTT.

The V gene is TRBV3-1, the J gene TRBJ2-5; no definite D call. From germline, CDR1 is LGHDT and CDR2 YNNKEL (reference sequence). V shed 1 base and J shed 1 base, with 10 bases lying between them. The CDR3 is 15 residues long. This CDR3 is CASSQVPTSQETQYF. The CDR3 bases are TGTGCCAGCAGCCAAGTTCCGACGTCCCAAGAGACCCAGTACTTC.

This clonotype came up many times. This chain joins TRBV20-1 and TRBJ2-1; 9 nucleotides match TRBD1. With 6 bases clipped from V and 5 bases from J, the junction kept 11 bases outside the gene matches. The CDR3 length is 15 residues. Germline CDR1 DFQATT, CDR2 SNEGSKA (reference sequence). The CDR3 DNA follows: TGCAGTGCCGAACTCGGGACAGGGCGACACAATGAGCAGTTCTTC. This sequence encodes CSAELGTGRHNEQFF.

The rearrangement links TRBV27 to TRBJ1-2; D not certain. The CDR3 is 13 residues long. V was cut by 8 bases and J by 1 base, with 11 bases left in between. Germline assignment: CDR1 MNHEY and CDR2 SMNVEV (reference sequence). The CDR3 bases are TGTGCCAGCCGAGCTTCCTTTAACTATGGCTACACCTTC. This translates into CASRASFNYGYTF.

This clonotype came up many times. The V and J genes are TRBV5-1 and TRBJ1-2; 7 nucleotides match TRBD1. The germline gives CDR1 SGHRS, CDR2 YFSETQ. The CDR3 is 14 residues long. V was clipped by 1 base and J by 2 bases; unmatched bases: 2. The CDR3 sequence is CASSLLTGNYGYTF. The CDR3 DNA reads TGCGCCAGCAGCTTGCTGACAGGGAACTATGGCTACACCTTC.

The table lists this clonotype with many counts. The chain uses TRBV20-1 and TRBJ2-3; the D gene is possibly TRBD1 (6 bases). In germline, CDR1 is DFQATT, CDR2 SNEGSKA (reference sequence). V gave up 0 bases and J gave up 5 bases, with 15 bases separating them. The CDR3 runs 15 residues. CDR3 sequence reads: CSARDQAGDQDTQYF. Written as DNA, the CDR3 is TGCAGTGCTAGAGATCAGGCAGGGGATCAAGATACGCAGTATTTT.